The 20 T cell receptor beta chains listed next were all sequenced from one sample in a study of blood T cells in healthy people across ages. A J-beta primer mix and a sample-barcoded 5' primer were used in a second PCR of roughly 6 to 11 cycles. In TCRdb, the 5' RACE reads were re-called with MiXCR into one record per CDR3 protein. Seen here are roughly 860,000 distinct CDR3 sequences, 62% observed once, and the top ten hold about 30%. The sample comprised blood. The origin of the receptors is a young man in good health.

The chain uses TRBV10-3 and TRBJ1-2, with D unclear. V lost 2 bases to trimming and J lost 4 bases, with 11 bases between them. The germline V gene has CDR1 ENHRY and CDR2 SYGVKD. The CDR3 contains 14 residues. The CDR3 sequence is CAISERLSTYGYTF. CDR3 bases: TGTGCCATCAGTGAGAGGTTGAGCACCTATGGCTACACCTTC.

V and J are TRBV10-3 and TRBJ2-1; TRBD2 agrees at 8 bases. The CDR3 covers 16 residues. J lost 5 bases, V lost 7 bases, and 13 bases had no gene match. In germline, CDR1 is ENHRY, CDR2 SYGVKD. The chain's CDR3 is CAINPRSLADNNEQFF. CDR3 DNA sequence: TGTGCCATCAATCCGAGGTCACTAGCGGATAACAATGAGCAGTTCTTC.

This clonotype was picked up a small number of times. The chain links TRBV20-1 to TRBJ2-5; D gene uncertain. The CDR3 spans 14 residues. Germline CDR1 and CDR2: DFQATT and SNEGSKA (reference sequence). V lost 4 bases and J 2 bases, leaving 14 bases between the germline ends. The CDR3 DNA reads TGCAGTGCTATCGACCCATTAGGGCAAGAGACCCAGTACTTC. Protein: CSAIDPLGQETQYF.

The gene calls are TRBV25-1 and TRBJ1-4; D may be TRBD1 (5 bases). CDR1 and CDR2 from the germline V gene are MGHDK and SYGVNS. This CDR3 region has 13 residues. Trimming cost V 6 bases and J 6 bases, with 11 bases left between them. The CDR3 nucleotides read TGTGCCAGCAGGGGCTCGGGGGATGAAAAACTGTTTTTT. Translated: CASRGSGDEKLFF.

This clonotype was observed many times. The chain is built from TRBV13 and TRBJ2-5; 7 bases agree with TRBD2. Looked up from germline, CDR1 is PRHDT and CDR2 is FYEKMQ (reference sequence). J gave up 5 bases and V 5 bases, and 11 bases lay outside the gene matches. The CDR3 sequence is 15 residues long. The chain's CDR3 is CASSARERGRETQYF. Written as DNA, the CDR3 is TGTGCCAGCAGCGCGCGAGAGCGGGGACGTGAGACCCAGTACTTC.

This chain links TRBV18 with TRBJ2-6, with TRBD1 identical over 8 bases. CDR3 length equals 17 residues. Germline assignment: CDR1 KGHSH and CDR2 LQKENI. Trimming removed 5 bases from V and 0 bases from J; junction bases left unmatched: 6. The CDR3 here is CASSNRQGSSGANVLTF. The CDR3 nucleotides are TGTGCCAGCTCAAACCGACAGGGGTCCTCTGGGGCCAACGTCCTGACTTTC.

The rearrangement uses TRBV29-1 and TRBJ2-7; D is perhaps TRBD1 (5 bases). This CDR3 is built from 12 residues. Germline lookup yields CDR1 SQVTM and CDR2 ANQGSEA. The ends were cut back, 5 bases at V and 4 bases at J, with 12 bases in the middle. CDR3 loop: CSVKQGLYEQYF. DNA for the CDR3: TGCAGCGTTAAGCAGGGTCTGTACGAGCAGTACTTC.

The V gene is TRBV21-1, the J gene TRBJ2-1; the listed D gene, TRBD1, was not tested against the DNA. TRBV21-1 is classified as a pseudogene. CDR3 length equals 14 residues. CDR3 bases: TGTGCCAGCAGCAATGACAGGGGAAATAATGAGCAGTTCTTC. This gives the protein CASSNDRGNNEQFF.

The V call is TRBV19, the J call TRBJ2-1, with D perhaps TRBD2 (5 bases). Per germline, CDR1 LNHDA and CDR2 SQIVND (reference sequence). Trimming left V 1 base short and J 13 bases short, with 17 bases between. This CDR3 contains 14 residues. CDR3 protein: CASSIAGVRETQFF. CDR3 nucleotides: TGTGCCAGTAGTATAGCCGGGGTTCGAGAGACCCAGTTCTTC.

This clonotype was counted between two and nine times. This chain uses TRBV29-1 with TRBJ2-7, with no clear D. V gave up 3 bases and J gave up 0 bases, with 6 bases separating them. The CDR3 length is 12 residues. Germline loops: CDR1 SQVTM, CDR2 ANQGSEA. The DNA for the CDR3 is TGCAGCGTTGATGGACCCTCCTACGAGCAGTACTTC. It specifies CSVDGPSYEQYF.

This clonotype has a handful of counts. CDR3 loop: CASSPYGGAEGYTF. CDR3 sequence (DNA): TGTGCCAGCAGCCCCTACGGGGGGGCGGAGGGCTACACCTTC. The V gene is TRBV9, the J gene TRBJ1-2; a weak D match, TRBD1 (6 bases). V was shortened by 4 bases and J by 8 bases, with 18 bases between the two germline ends. The length of the CDR3 is 14 residues. Germline V gene data show CDR1 as SGDLS and CDR2 as YYNGEE.

This clonotype was counted a few times. This rearrangement joins TRBV9 to TRBJ2-2; no clear D. CDR1 is SGDLS and CDR2 is YYNGEE in the germline V gene. Trimming left V 0 bases short and J 4 bases short, with 10 bases between. The CDR3 consists of 15 residues. The chain's CDR3 is CASSVADRGTGELFF. The CDR3 DNA follows: TGTGCCAGCAGCGTAGCTGACCGCGGCACCGGGGAGCTGTTTTTT.

This chain connects TRBV28 to TRBJ2-1, with 13 bases identical to TRBD2. The CDR3 loop spans 18 amino acids. Germline V CDR1 and CDR2: MDHEN, SYDVKM. V was clipped by 6 bases and J by 4 bases; unmatched bases: 12. The CDR3 loop reads CASSIIGLAGVSYNEQFF. Here the CDR3 DNA reads TGTGCCAGCAGCATTATCGGACTAGCGGGGGTTTCTTACAATGAGCAGTTCTTC.

The CDR3, as DNA: TGTGCCAGCAGTGCCGGGAATAATTCACCCCTCCACTTT. This encodes CASSAGNNSPLHF. The rearrangement links TRBV12-3 or TRBV12-4 to TRBJ1-6; D gene unclear. This CDR3 has 13 residues. The V gene lost 5 bases and the J gene lost 5 bases, with 7 bases spanning the gap.

This chain joins TRBV20-1 and TRBJ2-5; 8 bases line up with TRBD1. V gave up 0 bases and J gave up 2 bases; unmatched junction bases: 14. Germline V gene data show CDR1 as DFQATT and CDR2 as SNEGSKA (reference sequence). The CDR3 covers 18 residues. The CDR3, as DNA: TGCAGTGCTAGAGATCACCTCACGGACAGGGCGATGCAAGAGACCCAGTACTTC. Translating gives CSARDHLTDRAMQETQYF.

With regard to this clonotype: The junction and the germline gene differ at one end; a read error may be behind it. The chain links TRBV18 to TRBJ2-5; D gene ambiguous. There are 12 residues in the CDR3. The V gene's germline CDR1 is KGHSH and CDR2 LQKENI. The CDR3 nucleotides read TGTGCCAGCCCACCAGCGCAAGAGACCCAGTACTTC. It codes for CASPPAQETQYF.

This chain uses TRBV12-3 or TRBV12-4 with TRBJ2-1, with D perhaps TRBD2 (5 bases). CDR3 length: 15 residues. Trimming stripped 6 bases from V and 0 bases from J, with 12 bases between. The CDR3 DNA reads TGTGCCAGCAGGGACTTTAAAAGCTCCTACAATGAGCAGTTCTTC. As protein: CASRDFKSSYNEQFF.

The J gene is TRBJ2-3, the V gene TRBV3-1; weak D call: TRBD1 (7 bases). V lost 0 bases, J lost 0 bases, and 10 bases lay in between. Germline V lookup: CDR1 LGHDT, CDR2 YNNKEL (reference sequence). The CDR3 is 16 residues long. CDR3 loop: CASSQDAGQSTDTQYF. The CDR3 coding sequence is TGTGCCAGCAGCCAAGACGCGGGACAGAGCACAGATACGCAGTATTTT.

A few counts support this clonotype. In DNA form, the CDR3 reads TGTGCCATCAGTGAACTACCGGGGGCTTACAATGAGCAGTTCTTC. Translated, it gives CAISELPGAYNEQFF. The chain has TRBV10-3 and TRBJ2-1; perhaps D is TRBD1 or TRBD2 (6 bases each). This CDR3 region has 15 residues. V dropped 3 bases and J dropped 4 bases, with 13 bases sitting between them. Germline CDR1 reads ENHRY; CDR2 reads SYGVKD.

There are a few counts of this clonotype. This may stem from a read error, because a much larger clone lies one nucleotide away. This sequence joins TRBV6-6 and TRBJ2-4; tentative D call: TRBD1 (5 bases). The DNA end favors TRBJ2-7, so the J call may be wrong. The CDR3 length is 12 residues. Germline-derived CDR1 and CDR2 are MNHNY and SVGAGI (reference sequence). CDR3 in amino acids: CTSLDNPYEQYF. CDR3 coding DNA: TGTACCAGCTTGGACAATCCCTACGAGCAGTACTTC.